The 25 T cell receptor beta chains below all came from one sample that was sequenced in a study of shared clonotypes between healthy human individuals. TCRdb keeps only in-frame clones here, not all; method: immunoSEQ multiplex PCR. The data show approximately 2,000,000 clones, 85% to 95% seen once. Naive CD8 cells were CD45RO-negative, positively selected for CCR7, excluding terminally differentiated effector memory CD45RA+ cells. Sequencing input: naive CD8+ T cells from PBMCs. The receptors here all came from a man aged 18 to 30 in good health. Some clones in this sample may be carry-over from other donors' samples.

The rearrangement uses TRBV9 and TRBJ2-7; D may correspond to TRBD1 or TRBD2 (5 bases each). The ends were cut back, 1 base at V and 3 bases at J, with 11 bases in the middle. The CDR3 loop spans 14 amino acids. The germline V gene encodes CDR1 SGDLS and CDR2 YYNGEE. This CDR3 reads CASSVKGSDYEQYF. Here the CDR3 DNA reads TGTGCCAGCAGCGTAAAGGGGAGCGACTACGAGCAGTACTTC.

The gene calls are TRBV6-1 and TRBJ1-5; D unclear. The germline V and J ends were trimmed by 3 bases and 2 bases, with 14 bases remaining between them. CDR3 length: 16 amino acids. Germline V gene sequence: CDR1 MNHNS, CDR2 SASEGT. CDR3 DNA: TGTGCCAGCAGTGAGGGCCTAGATTGGGGCAATCAGCCCCAGCATTTT. Encoded protein: CASSEGLDWGNQPQHF.

The V and J genes are TRBV19 and TRBJ2-1; weak D call: TRBD2 (6 bases). The germline V gene has CDR1 LNHDA and CDR2 SQIVND (reference sequence). The CDR3 covers 14 residues. Trimming left V 5 bases short and J 2 bases short, with 10 bases between. This CDR3 is CASSLGTPYNEQFF. CDR3 nucleotides: TGTGCCAGTAGTTTGGGGACTCCCTACAATGAGCAGTTCTTC.

V and J are TRBV11-2 and TRBJ1-5; D may be TRBD1 (6 bases). Germline values: CDR1 SGHAT, CDR2 FQNNGV. There are 13 residues in the CDR3. V was shortened by 6 bases and J by 5 bases, with 11 bases between the two germline ends. The CDR3: CASSRRGDQPQHF. The CDR3 DNA is TGTGCCAGCAGTCGAAGGGGGGATCAGCCCCAGCATTTT.

Details on this clone: The same CDR3 also results from other DNA sequences found in this sample. This chain joins TRBV18 and TRBJ2-5; D gene ambiguous. CDR1 and CDR2 from the germline V gene are KGHSH and LQKENI. The germline V and J ends were trimmed by 2 bases and 4 bases, with 5 bases remaining between them. The CDR3 is 12 amino acids. CDR3 protein: CASSPERETQYF. The CDR3 DNA follows: TGTGCCAGCTCACCAGAAAGAGAGACCCAGTACTTC.

The chain links TRBV6-1 to TRBJ2-7, with D unresolved. Germline CDR1 and CDR2: MNHNS and SASEGT. CDR3 length equals 16 residues. Trimming removed 3 bases at V and 1 base at J, with 16 bases between. The CDR3 sequence: CASSEVGHLPSYEQYF. The CDR3 DNA sequence: TGTGCCAGCAGTGAGGTCGGCCACTTGCCTTCCTACGAGCAGTACTTC.

This chain links TRBV30 with TRBJ1-1, with D hard to call. The V and J ends lost 0 bases and 3 bases respectively, with 5 bases between them. This CDR3 is 12 amino acids long. The germline V gene encodes CDR1 GTSNPN and CDR2 SVGIG (reference sequence). The DNA of the CDR3 is TGTGCCTGGAGTGTGTCGGACACTGAAGCTTTCTTT. Translation: CAWSVSDTEAFF.

The V call is TRBV19, the J call TRBJ2-2, with a tentative D call TRBD2 (5 bases). CDR3 length: 16 residues. The germline V gene has CDR1 LNHDA and CDR2 SQIVND (reference sequence). Trimming left V 7 bases short and J 2 bases short, with 17 bases between. CDR3 amino acids: CASTDPWEPNTGELFF. The CDR3 region has the DNA TGTGCCAGTACCGACCCGTGGGAGCCAAACACCGGGGAGCTGTTTTTT.

This chain uses TRBV6-5 with TRBJ1-1; the D is unclear. The CDR3 extends over 13 amino acids. The V end was cut by 0 bases, the J end by 8 bases, with 10 bases between. The germline CDR1 and CDR2 sequences are MNHEY and SVGAGI. CDR3 residues: CASSYSVVKEAFF. CDR3 DNA sequence: TGTGCCAGCAGTTACTCCGTAGTAAAAGAAGCTTTCTTT.

The chain couples TRBV27 to TRBJ2-1; tentative D call: TRBD2 (5 bases). Germline V lookup: CDR1 MNHEY, CDR2 SMNVEV (reference sequence). The CDR3 has 13 residues. V was cut by 8 bases and J by 6 bases, with 14 bases left in between. CDR3 DNA sequence: TGTGCCAGCCAGAGGGTCCGGGGCAATGAGCAGTTCTTC. Residues: CASQRVRGNEQFF.

Worth noting for this clone: One end of the junction is discordant with germline, which a read error may explain. V and J are TRBV30 and TRBJ1-1; D call uncertain. This CDR3 region has 14 residues. CDR1 is GTSNPN, CDR2 SVGIG, per germline (reference sequence). The CDR3 spells CVWSPSAVNTEAFF. The CDR3 bases are TGTGTCTGGAGCCCCTCGGCAGTGAACACTGAAGCTTTCTTT.

This rearrangement joins TRBV27 to TRBJ2-2; D unclear. Germline V gene data show CDR1 as MNHEY and CDR2 as SMNVEV (reference sequence). There are 15 residues in the CDR3. The V end lost 2 bases, the J end lost 1 base, and 8 bases lay between the germline ends. CDR3 bases: TGTGCCAGCAGTTTACTCGGAAAGAACACCGGGGAGCTGTTTTTT. Translating it yields CASSLLGKNTGELFF.

V gene TRBV19 combines with J gene TRBJ1-1; no firm D call. CDR1 is LNHDA, CDR2 SQIVND, per germline (reference sequence). The CDR3 is 14 amino acids. Between the trimmed V and J ends, which lost 5 bases and 7 bases, there was a span of 17 bases. The CDR3 region is CASSLTTGAFEAFF. CDR3 nucleotides: TGTGCCAGTAGTCTGACAACCGGCGCCTTTGAAGCTTTCTTT.

In this sample, this clone turned up once. The chain carries TRBV27 and TRBJ2-6; possible D gene TRBD1, 7 bases. V lost 6 bases, J lost 1 base, and 19 bases lay in between. Germline V lookup: CDR1 MNHEY, CDR2 SMNVEV (reference sequence). This CDR3 has 18 amino acids. The CDR3 loop is CASRGGRGYESGANVLTF. The CDR3 DNA follows: TGTGCCAGCAGGGGGGGCAGGGGGTATGAATCTGGGGCCAACGTCCTGACTTTC.

The V call is TRBV27, the J call TRBJ2-7, with TRBD2 as a possible D gene (6 bases). Looked up from germline, CDR1 is MNHEY and CDR2 is SMNVEV (reference sequence). The CDR3 contains 14 residues. V shed 2 bases and J shed 6 bases, with 14 bases lying between them. The CDR3 nucleotides read TGTGCCAGCAGTTTACTTGCCGGAGGGCCCGAGCAGTACTTC. As protein: CASSLLAGGPEQYF.

This chain links TRBV19 with TRBJ1-5; the match to TRBD1 covers 9 bases. Germline V gene sequence: CDR1 LNHDA, CDR2 SQIVND (reference sequence). V was clipped by 5 bases and J by 3 bases; unmatched bases: 5. The CDR3 totals 15 residues. CDR3 loop: CASSAGTGNNQPQHF. In DNA, the CDR3 is TGTGCCAGTAGTGCAGGGACAGGGAACAATCAGCCCCAGCATTTT.

The chain uses TRBV5-6 and TRBJ2-1; no definite D call. The CDR3 is made up of 14 amino acids. The germline V and J ends were trimmed by 4 bases and 6 bases, with 14 bases remaining between them. The germline V gene has CDR1 SGHDT and CDR2 YYEEEE. CDR3 in amino acids: CASSLDPDANEQFF. CDR3 DNA sequence: TGTGCCAGCAGCCTGGACCCGGATGCCAATGAGCAGTTCTTC.

This chain links TRBV27 with TRBJ2-4; possible D gene TRBD2, 6 bases. V dropped 2 bases and J dropped 9 bases, with 17 bases sitting between them. CDR1 is MNHEY, CDR2 SMNVEV, per germline (reference sequence). The CDR3 consists of 15 residues. The CDR3 is CASSLGTGTQGIQYF. CDR3 sequence (DNA): TGTGCCAGCAGTTTAGGGACTGGCACCCAGGGCATTCAGTACTTC.

The chain is built from TRBV12-5 and TRBJ2-1; TRBD2 agrees at 7 bases. This CDR3 has 18 amino acids. The germline CDR1 and CDR2 sequences are LGHNT and FRNRAP. Trimming removed 4 bases from V and 4 bases from J; junction bases left unmatched: 16. The CDR3 coding sequence is TGTGCTAGTGGTTCCTCGAAACTCGAGCGGGACCATTACAATGAGCAGTTCTTC. Protein sequence: CASGSSKLERDHYNEQFF.

The chain recombines TRBV28 with TRBJ2-7; 8 bases fit TRBD2. The CDR3 loop spans 14 amino acids. The V and J ends lost 4 bases and 0 bases, in that order; junction bases with no gene match: 2. CDR1 is MDHEN and CDR2 is SYDVKM in the germline V gene. The CDR3 sequence: CASSYGGGSYEQYF. CDR3 DNA: TGTGCCAGCAGTTACGGGGGGGGCTCCTACGAGCAGTACTTC.

V is TRBV18 and J is TRBJ2-7; D is uncertain. The CDR3 spans 13 residues. Germline loops: CDR1 KGHSH, CDR2 LQKENI. The V gene lost 3 bases and the J gene lost 7 bases, with 13 bases spanning the gap. The CDR3 sequence is CASSPSGPMEQYF. The CDR3 DNA sequence: TGTGCCAGCTCACCGTCGGGTCCGATGGAGCAGTACTTC.

The chain combines TRBV7-9 with TRBJ1-5; 7 bases are a match to TRBD1. The ends lost 1 base at V and 8 bases at J; junction bases unmatched: 11. The CDR3 totals 16 residues. Germline assignment: CDR1 SEHNR and CDR2 FQNEAQ (reference sequence). DNA for the CDR3: TGTGCCAGCAGCTTAGTGACAGGGAGGTTTGTGGAGCCCCAGCATTTT. Encoded protein: CASSLVTGRFVEPQHF.

This rearrangement joins TRBV4-1 to TRBJ1-2; 10 bases are a match to TRBD1. J lost 5 bases, V lost 3 bases, and 6 bases had no gene match. Germline V gene lookup returns CDR1 MGHRA and CDR2 YSYEKL. The CDR3 consists of 15 residues. DNA for the CDR3: TGCGCCAGCAGCCACCCGACAGGGGGCAGGTATGGCTACACCTTC. Amino acid sequence: CASSHPTGGRYGYTF.

On this clone itself: This sample includes further DNA sequences coding for the same CDR3. V usage is TRBV5-4 and J usage is TRBJ2-7, with TRBD1 matching over 10 bases. V trimming: 4 bases; J trimming: 2 bases; junction bases outside the gene matches: 6. This CDR3 is built from 15 residues. CDR1 is SGHNT and CDR2 is YYREEE in the germline V gene (reference sequence). The CDR3 sequence: CASSLRDRGPYEQYF. Here the CDR3 DNA reads TGTGCCAGCAGCCTTCGGGACAGGGGACCCTACGAGCAGTACTTC.

The chain uses TRBV11-1 and TRBJ2-3, with 8 bases matching TRBD1. Germline V lookup: CDR1 SGHAT, CDR2 FQDESV (reference sequence). V shed 1 base and J 3 bases; nucleotides not matched to a gene: 6. CDR3 length: 16 residues. CDR3 residues: CASSLEDRVRTDTQYF. The CDR3 region has the DNA TGTGCCAGCAGCTTAGAGGACAGGGTACGGACAGATACGCAGTATTTT.